The present TCR beta chain was sequenced within a study of blood T cell repertoires in COVID-19 (dated by TCRdb to 2020 to 2022). A note on the overall study: Collaborator samples came from the United States, Italy and Spain and covered acute and convalescent phases of COVID-19. The prospective study material was composed of cDNA or gDNA derived from T cells, B-cell-depleted T cells, or PBMCs. Deeply sampled blood TCRbeta repertoires from subjects exposed to, actively infected with, or recovered from COVID-19 were included in the dataset. The repertoires were released in a freely available public database meant as a resource for research on the immune response to SARS-CoV-2. Samples came from the ongoing ImmuneRACE study (first 160 participants) plus 1,254 subjects from 6 global collaborators. Nearly every sample came with metadata listing a de-identified subject ID, COVID-19 status, age in years and sex. HLA class I and class II types, where available, came from metadata supplied by the sample provider rather than from assay-based typing. The investigation overall reported the following: Clinical and demographic metadata were provided uncurated, with the amount varying by source and participant.

The immunoSEQ Assay, a bias-controlled multiplex PCR, was used to amplify TCRbeta CDR3 regions from genomic DNA. The authors' pipeline ran thus. Within the assay, amplification of reference gene primers was used to estimate how many nucleated cells each sample contained. To quantify the absolute abundance of each unique TCRbeta CDR3 rearrangement, sequence reads were collapsed and filtered. For each sample, productive Simpson clonality was calculated as the square root of Simpson's diversity index across productive rearrangements. Here the immuneACCESS table is served through TCRdb, limited to in-frame sequences with V and J called. Missing clones are a known gap in these copies; in checked studies unresolved V genes cover under half, and the rest lacks a known reason. The DNA was the basis for D and trimming; V, J and clone size are from that table. The sample table holds more than 95,000 clones, of which about 90% were seen once. The top ten hold approximately 3.5% of the sample.

Whole blood was collected in K2EDTA tubes by collaborating institutions according to the institutions' own protocols. Collaborator samples were shipped for TCRbeta analysis as frozen whole blood, isolated PBMCs, or DNA extracted from either sample type. On this clone: Its binding antigen is unknown. No base qualities exist here, and no much larger clone lies one base off it.

The CDR3 covers 14 residues, taking in both the cysteine and the phenylalanine. Just the 42-base CDR3 DNA is kept, in frame starting at base 1. Deletion took 4 bases off V and 2 bases off J, with a span of 11 bases between the germline ends. The germline V gene supplies CDR1 MDHEN and CDR2 SYDVKM. This TCR came from a human donor in a cohort sampled during active COVID-19. Recombination linked TRBV28 to TRBJ2-5; the best D guess is TRBD1, with 5 bases matching. The sequencing sample was made of peripheral blood. The CDR3 reads CASSSNDRQETQYF. The DNA sequence is TGTGCCAGCAGTTCCAATGACAGACAAGAGACCCAGTACTTC.